This is a list of T cell receptor beta chains from one sample in a study of CD8 T cells in Susac syndrome. A single record per CDR3 protein comes from TCRdb applying MiXCR to the immunoSEQ multiplex PCR reads. Of 150,000 or so distinct CDR3 sequences in the sample, approximately 95% were seen once. Sequencing input: CD4+ T cells from PBMCs. The source is a human donor with Susac syndrome. CDR3s leave out the opening cysteine and the closing phenylalanine or tryptophan.

j_call v_call cdr3_aa
TRBJ2-1 TRBV25-1 ASSDGGRSGPGNEQF
TRBJ1-5 TRBV19 ASRGDLSNQPQH
TRBJ1-1 TRBV29-1 SVEDLYAGREAF
TRBJ2-3 TRBV5-4 ASSLDRAGTDTQY
TRBJ2-3 TRBV20-1 SARDSKAGGTGNTQY
TRBJ2-2 TRBV27 ASSRTSGTGELF
TRBJ2-5 TRBV12-3/TRBV12-4 ASTLGQALQETQY
TRBJ2-7 TRBV12-3/TRBV12-4 ASSLGVYYEQY
TRBJ2-7 TRBV4-2 ASSQVRGGSYEQY
TRBJ2-1 TRBV5-1 ASSPGISYNEQF
TRBJ1-1 TRBV3-1 ASSHSGGSEAF
TRBJ2-3 TRBV2 ASSDGTQY
TRBJ2-2 TRBV18 ASSGGENGELF
TRBJ2-7 TRBV5-1 ASSLGSGDSSYEQY
TRBJ2-5 TRBV23-1 ARGQLRETQY
TRBJ1-6 TRBV30 AWRGWTDNSPLH
TRBJ2-7 TRBV10-3 AISVDRGDYEQY
TRBJ1-2 TRBV18 ASSPPSDPLGGYT
TRBJ2-7 TRBV5-1 ASSLSQVDYEQY
TRBJ2-1 TRBV13 ASSSGLFNEQF
TRBJ1-3 TRBV28 ASNGSGTGRGRRNTIY
TRBJ1-2 TRBV18 ASSPGTDYGYT
TRBJ1-6 TRBV6-5 ASSYSLTGMNSPLH
TRBJ1-2 TRBV9 ASSVGDRAPYGYT
TRBJ2-4 TRBV20-1 SARDQVSGKALQY
TRBJ1-1 TRBV5-1 ASSLGQGGRMNTEAF
TRBJ1-1 TRBV12-3/TRBV12-4 ASSLAGNTEAF
TRBJ2-5 TRBV5-1 ATRYLGVGQETQY
TRBJ1-1 TRBV29-1 SVVVTGVGTEAF
TRBJ2-7 TRBV5-1 ASSPLTGASYEQY
TRBJ2-1 TRBV5-1 ASSLAPGPSNNEQF
TRBJ2-1 TRBV11-1 ASSLNAGNEQF
TRBJ2-7 TRBV6-1 ASSLSAGAMKQY
TRBJ1-2 TRBV20-1 SATSPGGNYGYT
TRBJ1-1 TRBV5-4 ASSLGAGGMNTEAF
TRBJ2-1 TRBV3-1 ASSPGSSGGPGEQF
TRBJ1-1 TRBV5-1 ASRRQTMNTEAF
TRBJ2-1 TRBV20-1 SASSARGGNEQF
TRBJ1-5 TRBV7-2 ASSSHRGASNQPQH